This T cell receptor (beta chain) stems from a study of T cell repertoires in cytomegalovirus infection. The V end lost 0 bases, the J end lost 3 bases, and 15 bases lay between the germline ends. The CDR3 has 17 amino acids. Germline loops: CDR1 LGHNA, CDR2 YSLEER. With respect to this clonotype: Its antigen remains unidentified.

In TCRdb, the reads were re-called with MiXCR into one record per CDR3 protein. The sample consists of 900,000 to 950,000 distinct CDR3 sequences, more than 25% of them appearing once. Source: cultured CD8+ T cells from PBMCs, taken from culture after CMV antigen stimulation. The origin of this receptor is a human donor in good health (CMV status not recorded). Some clones in this sample may be carry-over from other donors' samples. The V and J genes are TRBV4-3 and TRBJ2-4, with D hard to call. The CDR3 loop reads CASSQDLASGDKNIQYF. The CDR3 bases are TGCGCCAGCAGCCAAGATCTTGCGTCGGGCGACAAAAACATTCAGTACTTC.